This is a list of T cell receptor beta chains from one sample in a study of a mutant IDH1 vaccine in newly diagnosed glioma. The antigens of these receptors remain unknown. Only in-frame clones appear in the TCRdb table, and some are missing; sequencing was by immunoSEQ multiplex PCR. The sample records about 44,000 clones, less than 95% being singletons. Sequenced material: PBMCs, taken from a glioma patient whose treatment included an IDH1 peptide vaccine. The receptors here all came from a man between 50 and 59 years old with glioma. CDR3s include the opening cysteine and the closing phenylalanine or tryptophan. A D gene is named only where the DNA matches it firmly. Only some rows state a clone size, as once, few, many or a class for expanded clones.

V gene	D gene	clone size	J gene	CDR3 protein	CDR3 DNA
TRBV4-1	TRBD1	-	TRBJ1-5	CASSQGRTGGGQPQHF	TGCGCCAGCAGCCAAGGTCGGACAGGGGGAGGTCAGCCCCAGCATTTT
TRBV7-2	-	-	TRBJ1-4	CASSSKPWRTNEKLFF	TGTGCCAGCAGCTCGAAGCCGTGGAGAACTAATGAAAAACTGTTTTTT
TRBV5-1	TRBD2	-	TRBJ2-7	CASSLAGRGSSYEQYF	TGCGCCAGCAGCTTGGCCGGGAGGGGCTCCTCCTACGAGCAGTACTTC
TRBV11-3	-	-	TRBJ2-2	CASRENTGELFF	TGTGCTTCTAGGGAAAACACCGGGGAGCTGTTTTTT
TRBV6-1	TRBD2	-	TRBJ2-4	CASSERETLVQYF	TGTGCCAGCAGTGAGCGGGAGACCCTTGTTCAGTACTTC
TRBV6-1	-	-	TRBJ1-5	CASSERQATDNQPQHF	TGTGCCAGCAGTGAAAGACAGGCCACCGACAATCAGCCCCAGCATTTT
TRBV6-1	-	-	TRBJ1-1	CASSEATGRYTEAFF	TGTGCCAGCAGTGAAGCTACAGGAAGATACACTGAAGCTTTCTTT
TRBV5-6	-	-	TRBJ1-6	CASSLRRSGSPLHF	TGTGCCAGCAGCTTAAGGAGATCGGGTTCACCCCTCCACTTT
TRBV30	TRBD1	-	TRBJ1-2	CAWSGQGASYYGYTF	TGTGCCTGGAGTGGTCAGGGGGCTTCGTACTATGGCTACACCTTC
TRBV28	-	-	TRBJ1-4	CASSPYNPEKLFF	TGTGCCAGCAGTCCCTATAACCCTGAAAAACTGTTTTTT
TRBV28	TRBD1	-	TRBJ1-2	CASSLGQGRGYTF	TGTGCCAGCAGTTTGGGACAGGGGCGCGGCTACACCTTC
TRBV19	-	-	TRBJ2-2	CASRREINTGELFF	TGTGCCAGTCGCCGGGAAATCAACACCGGGGAGCTGTTTTTT
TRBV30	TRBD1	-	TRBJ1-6	CAWNRDRGINLPGERNSPLHF	TGTGCCTGGAACCGGGACAGGGGAATTAATCTACCAGGAGAGAGGAATTCACCCCTCCACTTT
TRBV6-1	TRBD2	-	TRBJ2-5	CASMGGWKTQYF	TGTGCCAGCATGGGAGGGTGGAAGACCCAGTACTTC
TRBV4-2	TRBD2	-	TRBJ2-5	CASSPRLAGETQYF	TGTGCCAGCAGCCCTCGACTAGCAGGAGAGACCCAGTACTTC
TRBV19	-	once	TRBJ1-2	CASSMGFSHYGYTF	TGTGCCAGTAGTATGGGATTCAGCCATTATGGCTACACCTTC
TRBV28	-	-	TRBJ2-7	CASSFGSRSYEQYF	TGTGCCAGCAGTTTCGGCAGTCGGTCCTACGAGCAGTACTTC
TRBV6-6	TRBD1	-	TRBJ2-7	CASSRTGQGSSEQYF	TGTGCCAGCAGTCGGACGGGACAGGGTTCGAGTGAGCAGTACTTC